This TCR beta chain originates from a study of chemoradiotherapy in HPV16-positive cancers (dated by TCRdb to between 2021 and 2022). Background for the entire study: Using functional T-cell assays on cells from a couple of HPV16-positive patients, the researchers defined candidate HPV-specific T-cell clones and common TCR motifs. The candidate HPV-specific TCRs and motifs were then tracked in TCR repertoires from about 93 patients with HPV-related cancers. Whether T-cell immunity against the HPV oncoproteins E6 and E7 changes during chemoradiotherapy and whether survival is affected by this immunity were examined in the study.

Libraries were built with the immunoSEQ multiplex PCR assay. TCRdb limited this immuneACCESS table to in-frame rearrangements with V and J called. A share of clones is missing; checked studies link under half to unresolved V genes, and the rest is unexplained. Within this sample are some 19,000 clones, with around 87% of them counted one time only. The ten most abundant clones make up under 6% of the sample. Repertoires were sampled repeatedly over the course of chemoradiotherapy, so clonal expansion could be followed in the tumor microenvironment. About this clone itself: Which antigen it targets is not known. Base qualities are not provided; no much larger clone lies one nucleotide away.

A distance of 12 bases separates the germline ends of V and J, which lose 6 bases and 0 bases respectively. CDR1 and CDR2, looked up from the germline V gene, are KGHSH and LQKENI. From its cysteine to its phenylalanine, the CDR3 spans 14 amino acids. Only the CDR3 region is kept as DNA, spanning 42 bases read in frame from base 1. The investigation overall reported the following: The functional definition of HPV-specific T cells came from only a couple of HPV16-positive patients, and the survival association was reported for HPV16-positive patients. Expansion of candidate HPV-specific clones and E7-related TCR motifs was observed in the tumor microenvironment during treatment, whereas no such expansion was observed for non-HPV-specific T cells. Improved recurrence-free survival in HPV16-positive patients was associated with expansion of HPV-responsive T cells during chemoradiotherapy.

This receptor was identified in a human donor with HPV-associated anogenital cancer. Sequencing was performed on blood, taken from a patient who underwent chemoradiotherapy. The rearranged chain carries TRBV18 and TRBJ2-7; possibly the D gene is TRBD2, per 6 matching bases. For the CDR3, the sequence is CASSPRGNSYEQYF. The nucleotides read TGTGCCAGCTCTCCCCGGGGGAACTCCTACGAGCAGTACTTC.